This T cell receptor beta chain emerged from a study of blood T cell repertoires in COVID-19. About the research overall: There were acute and convalescent COVID-19 samples, and they came from the United States, Italy and Spain.

Profiling relied on immunoSEQ multiplex PCR, and the TCRdb table lists in-frame clones only, not all of them. The table has approximately 240,000 clones, around 86% seen once. Germline CDR1 SEHNR, CDR2 FQNEAQ (reference sequence). The CDR3 consists of 16 residues. V trimming: 4 bases; J trimming: 0 bases; junction bases outside the gene matches: 5. The sequence was collected from a woman in her twenties or thirties who had recovered from COVID-19. V gene TRBV7-9 combines with J gene TRBJ2-5, with 10 nucleotides matching TRBD2. The material sequenced was peripheral blood. CDR3 coding DNA: TGTGCCAGCAGCTCGGCACTAGCGGGGTACCAAGAGACCCAGTACTTC. Translation gives CASSSALAGYQETQYF.